This T cell receptor beta chain was recovered during a study of OX40 agonist ivuxolimab in advanced cancers. This clone was observed a handful of times. The repertoire was sequenced with immunoSEQ multiplex PCR; TCRdb's copy has only in-frame clones and lacks some. The table includes about 94,000 clones, around nine tenths detected once. Patients were ruled out by autoimmune disease history or systemic immunosuppression. Patients had blood sampled at baseline and again on cycle 4 day 1 and cycle 7 day 1. V lost 2 bases to trimming and J lost 5 bases, with 6 bases between them. From germline, CDR1 is ENHRY and CDR2 SYGVKD. The CDR3 length is 12 residues.

This sequence joins TRBV10-3 and TRBJ1-2; maybe TRBD1 (6 bases). The source was CD4+ or CD8+ T cells sorted from blood, collected in a trial of the OX40 agonist ivuxolimab. This clonotype originated in an adult with an advanced solid tumor such as melanoma, head and neck, liver or kidney cancer. Written as DNA, the CDR3 is TGTGCCATCAGTGAGGACAGGTATGGCTACACCTTC. Translating gives CAISEDRYGYTF.